This entry features one TCR beta chain sequence. These data come from a study of blood T cell repertoires in COVID-19. The CDR3 runs 13 residues. V dropped 5 bases and J dropped 12; count of bases not matched to a gene: 9. The germline V gene has CDR1 SGHAT and CDR2 FQNNGV. Repertoires were generated with immunoSEQ multiplex PCR, while TCRdb's copy carries only in-frame clones and drops some. The profile shows around 310,000 clones, around 92% of them singletons. The TCR originated in a woman in her 30s who had recovered from COVID-19. The rearrangement links TRBV11-2 to TRBJ2-1; 8 bases align to TRBD2. The sequencing sample was made of PBMCs or T cells enriched from blood (not recorded which). The CDR3 DNA reads TGTGCCAGCAGCGCCGGACTAGCTCTTGGGCAGTTCTTC. This translates into CASSAGLALGQFF. The whole variable domain, remainder taken from reference TRBV11-2 and TRBJ2-1, is EAGVAQSPRYKIIEKRQSVAFWCNPISGHATLYWYQQILGQGPKLLIQFQNNGVVDDSQLPKDRFSAERLKGVDSTLKIQPAKLEDSAVYLCASSAGLALGQFFGPGTRLTVL.